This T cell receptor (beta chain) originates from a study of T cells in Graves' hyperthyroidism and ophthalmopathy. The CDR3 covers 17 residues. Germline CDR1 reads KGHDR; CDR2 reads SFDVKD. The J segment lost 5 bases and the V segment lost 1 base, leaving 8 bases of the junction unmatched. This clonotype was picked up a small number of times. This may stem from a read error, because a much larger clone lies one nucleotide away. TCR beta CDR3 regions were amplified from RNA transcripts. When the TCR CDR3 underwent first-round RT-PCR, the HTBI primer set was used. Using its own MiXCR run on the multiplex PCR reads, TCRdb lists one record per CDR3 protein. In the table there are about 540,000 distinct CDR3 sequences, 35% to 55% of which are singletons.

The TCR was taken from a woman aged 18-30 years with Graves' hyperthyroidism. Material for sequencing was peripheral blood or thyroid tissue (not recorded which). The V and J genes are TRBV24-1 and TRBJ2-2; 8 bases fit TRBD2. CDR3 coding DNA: TGTGCCACCAGTGATTTTGCAGCGGGAGTGCGAACCGGGGAGCTGTTTTTT. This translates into CATSDFAAGVRTGELFF.